These T cell receptor beta chains were read from a single sample in a study of post-analysis software for immune sequencing data. Each CDR3 protein gets one entry after TCRdb re-called the PCR reads with MiXCR. Here the sample spans hundreds of thousands of distinct CDR3 sequences, roughly 50% being singletons. Specimen: blood. The receptors shown here come from a girl aged 10-17 years with multiple sclerosis. Each CDR3 is given without its conserved first and last residue. A D gene is named only where the DNA matches it firmly.

v_call d_call cdr3_aa
TRBV20-1 . SAPRGGVIYNEQF
TRBV12-3/TRBV12-4 TRBD1 ASSRQGIRHSPLH
TRBV12-3/TRBV12-4 . ASSHGGAGSTDTQY
TRBV20-1 . SARRYAPGTRGSGANVLT
TRBV20-1 TRBD1 SASRTGGNTEAF
TRBV12-3/TRBV12-4 . ASSLLQGGTGELF
TRBV7-9 . ASSLAQTSGLTDTQY
TRBV20-1 . SARTASRNEQ
TRBV3-1 . ASSQLTAGHGYT
TRBV11-1 . ASSLAETVPGVLT
TRBV6-5 . ASSHGGTSNEQY